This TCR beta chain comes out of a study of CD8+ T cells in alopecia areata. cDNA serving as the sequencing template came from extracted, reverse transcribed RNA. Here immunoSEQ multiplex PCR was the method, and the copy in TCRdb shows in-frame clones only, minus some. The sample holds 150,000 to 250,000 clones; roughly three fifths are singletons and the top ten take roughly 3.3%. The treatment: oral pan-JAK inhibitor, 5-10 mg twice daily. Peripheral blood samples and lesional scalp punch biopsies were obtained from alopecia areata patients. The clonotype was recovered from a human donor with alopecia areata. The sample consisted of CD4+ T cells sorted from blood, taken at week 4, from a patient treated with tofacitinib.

CDR3 bases: TGTGCCAGCAGTGAAGGTACTAGCGGGGCCACAGATACGCAGTATTTT. Its protein product is CASSEGTSGATDTQYF. The J gene is TRBJ2-3, the V gene TRBV25-1, with 10 bases matching TRBD2. The V gene end was trimmed by 2 bases and the J gene end by 2 bases; junction bases not matched to a gene: 4. The CDR3 contains 16 residues. Germline lookup yields CDR1 MGHDK and CDR2 SYGVNS.